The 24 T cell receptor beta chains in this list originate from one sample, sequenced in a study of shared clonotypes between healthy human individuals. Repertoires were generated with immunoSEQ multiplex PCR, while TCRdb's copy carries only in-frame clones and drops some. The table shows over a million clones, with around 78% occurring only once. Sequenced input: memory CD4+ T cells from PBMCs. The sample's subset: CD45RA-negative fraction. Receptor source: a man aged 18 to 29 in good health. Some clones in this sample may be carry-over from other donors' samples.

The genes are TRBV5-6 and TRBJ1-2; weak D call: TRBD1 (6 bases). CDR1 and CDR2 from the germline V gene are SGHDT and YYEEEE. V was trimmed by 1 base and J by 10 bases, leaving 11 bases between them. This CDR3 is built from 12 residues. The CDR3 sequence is CASSLPGTPYTF. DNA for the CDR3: TGTGCCAGCAGCTTGCCAGGGACACCCTACACCTTC.

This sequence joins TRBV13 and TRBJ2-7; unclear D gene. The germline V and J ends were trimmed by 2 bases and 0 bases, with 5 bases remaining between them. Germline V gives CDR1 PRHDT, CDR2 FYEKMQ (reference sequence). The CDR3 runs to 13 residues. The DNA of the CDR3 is TGTGCCAGCAGCTTAAGGAGCTCCTACGAGCAGTACTTC. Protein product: CASSLRSSYEQYF.

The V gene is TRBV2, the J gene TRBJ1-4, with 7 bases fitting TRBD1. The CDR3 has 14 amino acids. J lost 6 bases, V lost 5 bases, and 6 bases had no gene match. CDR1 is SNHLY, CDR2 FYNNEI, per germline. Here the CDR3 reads CASSSDRVDEKLFF. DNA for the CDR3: TGTGCCAGCAGTTCCGACAGGGTCGATGAAAAACTGTTTTTT.

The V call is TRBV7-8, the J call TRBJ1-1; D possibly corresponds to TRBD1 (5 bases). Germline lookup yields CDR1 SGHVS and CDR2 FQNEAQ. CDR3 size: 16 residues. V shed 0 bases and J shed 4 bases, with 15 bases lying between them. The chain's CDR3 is CASSLAPRGSFTEAFF. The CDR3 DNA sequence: TGTGCCAGCAGCTTAGCTCCCCGGGGGTCGTTCACTGAAGCTTTCTTT.

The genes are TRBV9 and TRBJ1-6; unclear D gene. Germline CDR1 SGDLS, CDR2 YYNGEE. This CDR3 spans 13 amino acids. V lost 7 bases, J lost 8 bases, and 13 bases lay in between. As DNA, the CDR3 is TGTGCCAGCGGCGCTCTCGGCGATTCACCCCTCCACTTT. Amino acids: CASGALGDSPLHF.

CDR3 region: CASSYRNTEAFF. As DNA, the CDR3 is TGTGCCAGCAGTTACAGGAACACTGAAGCTTTCTTT. The chain carries TRBV6-6 and TRBJ1-1; D is uncertain. In germline, CDR1 is MNHNY, CDR2 SVGAGI (reference sequence). V gave up 2 bases and J gave up 1 base, with 2 bases separating them. The CDR3 is 12 amino acids.

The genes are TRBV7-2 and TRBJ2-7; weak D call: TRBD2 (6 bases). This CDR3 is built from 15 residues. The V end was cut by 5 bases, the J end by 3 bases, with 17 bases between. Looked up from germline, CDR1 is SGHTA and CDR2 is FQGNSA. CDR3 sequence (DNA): TGTGCCAGCAGCGAGGGGCGGGACTTCTACTACGAGCAGTACTTC. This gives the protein CASSEGRDFYYEQYF.

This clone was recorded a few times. The CDR3 loop is CASRLTVPRRGAQHF. The CDR3 nucleotides read TGTGCCAGCAGGTTGACAGTGCCGAGGAGAGGAGCGCAGCATTTT. The chain couples TRBV28 to TRBJ1-5; a possible D gene is TRBD1 (5 bases). V was cut by 6 bases and J by 13 bases, with 25 bases left in between. The CDR3 has 15 amino acids. Per germline, CDR1 MDHEN and CDR2 SYDVKM.

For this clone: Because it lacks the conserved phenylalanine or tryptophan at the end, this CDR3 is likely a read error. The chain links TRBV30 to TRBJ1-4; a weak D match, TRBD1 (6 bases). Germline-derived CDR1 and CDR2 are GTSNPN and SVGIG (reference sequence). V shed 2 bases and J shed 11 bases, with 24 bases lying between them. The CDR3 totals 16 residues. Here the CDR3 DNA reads TGTGCCTGGAGTAGAGGGGGAGGTTTCGGAGAGGGGAAACTGTTTCTT. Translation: CAWSRGGGFGEGKLFL.

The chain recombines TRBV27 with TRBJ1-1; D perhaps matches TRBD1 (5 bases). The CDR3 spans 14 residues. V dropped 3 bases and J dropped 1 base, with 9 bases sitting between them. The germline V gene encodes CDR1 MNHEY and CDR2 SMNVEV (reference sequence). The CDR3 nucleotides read TGTGCCAGCAGTTTTTTCGGGGCGAACACTGAAGCTTTCTTT. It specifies CASSFFGANTEAFF.

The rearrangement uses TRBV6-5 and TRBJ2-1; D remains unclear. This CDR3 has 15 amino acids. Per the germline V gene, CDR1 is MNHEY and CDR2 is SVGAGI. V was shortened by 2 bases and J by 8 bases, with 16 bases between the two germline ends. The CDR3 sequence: CASSYQSVRSDEQFF. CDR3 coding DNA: TGTGCCAGCAGTTACCAGTCGGTTCGGTCAGATGAGCAGTTCTTC.

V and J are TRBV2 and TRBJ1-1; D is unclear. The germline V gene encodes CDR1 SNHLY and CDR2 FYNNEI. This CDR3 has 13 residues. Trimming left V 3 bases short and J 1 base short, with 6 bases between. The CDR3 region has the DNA TGTGCCAGCAGTGATGACGGGAACACTGAAGCTTTCTTT. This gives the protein CASSDDGNTEAFF.

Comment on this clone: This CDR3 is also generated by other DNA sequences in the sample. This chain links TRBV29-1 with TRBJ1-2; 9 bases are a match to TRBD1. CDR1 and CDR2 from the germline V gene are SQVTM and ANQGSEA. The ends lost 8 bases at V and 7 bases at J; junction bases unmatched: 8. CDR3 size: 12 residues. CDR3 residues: CSIQQGAVGYTF. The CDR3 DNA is TGCAGCATTCAACAGGGGGCCGTTGGCTACACCTTC.

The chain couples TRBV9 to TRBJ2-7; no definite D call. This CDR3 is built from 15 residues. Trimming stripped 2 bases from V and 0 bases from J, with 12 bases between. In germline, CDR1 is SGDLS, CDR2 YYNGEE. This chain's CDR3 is CASSVDGRVSYEQYF. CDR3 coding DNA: TGTGCCAGCAGCGTCGACGGGCGCGTCTCCTACGAGCAGTACTTC.

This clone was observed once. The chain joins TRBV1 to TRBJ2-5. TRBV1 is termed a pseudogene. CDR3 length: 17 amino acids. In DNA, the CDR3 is TGCACCAGCAGCCAAGGATCGGCAGACCCTATAGGGGAGACCCAGTACTTC. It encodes CTSSQGSADPIGETQYF.

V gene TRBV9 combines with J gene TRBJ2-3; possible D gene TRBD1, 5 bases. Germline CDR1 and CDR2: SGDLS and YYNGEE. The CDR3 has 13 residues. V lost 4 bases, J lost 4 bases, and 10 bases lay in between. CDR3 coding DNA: TGTGCCAGCAGCTTACAGGTTTCAGATACGCAGTATTTT. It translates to CASSLQVSDTQYF.

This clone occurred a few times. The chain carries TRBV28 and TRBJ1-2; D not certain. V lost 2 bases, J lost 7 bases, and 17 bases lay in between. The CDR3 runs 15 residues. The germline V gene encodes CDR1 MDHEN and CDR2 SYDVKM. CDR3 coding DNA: TGTGCCAGCAGTTTAACGGAGCGGTCAGGAGGTGGCTACACCTTC. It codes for CASSLTERSGGGYTF.

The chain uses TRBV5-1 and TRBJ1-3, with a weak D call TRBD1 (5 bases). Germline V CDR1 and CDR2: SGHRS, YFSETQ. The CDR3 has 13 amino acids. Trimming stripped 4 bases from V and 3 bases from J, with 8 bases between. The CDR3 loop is CASSQGFGNTIYF. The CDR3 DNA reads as TGCGCCAGCAGCCAGGGTTTTGGAAACACCATATATTTT.

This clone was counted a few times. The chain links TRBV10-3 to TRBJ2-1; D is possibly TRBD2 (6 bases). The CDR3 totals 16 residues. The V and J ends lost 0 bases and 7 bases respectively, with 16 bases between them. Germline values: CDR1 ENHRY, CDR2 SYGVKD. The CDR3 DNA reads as TGTGCCATCAGTGAGTCGAGGTTCGGGGGAGCGAATGAGCAGTTCTTC. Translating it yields CAISESRFGGANEQFF.

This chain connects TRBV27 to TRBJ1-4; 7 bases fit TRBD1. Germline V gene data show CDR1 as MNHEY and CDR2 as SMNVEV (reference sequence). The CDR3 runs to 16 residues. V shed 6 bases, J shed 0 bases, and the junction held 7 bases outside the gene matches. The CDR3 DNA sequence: TGTGCCAGCAGGGGGAGAGGGGGCGCAACTAATGAAAAACTGTTTTTT. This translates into CASRGRGGATNEKLFF.

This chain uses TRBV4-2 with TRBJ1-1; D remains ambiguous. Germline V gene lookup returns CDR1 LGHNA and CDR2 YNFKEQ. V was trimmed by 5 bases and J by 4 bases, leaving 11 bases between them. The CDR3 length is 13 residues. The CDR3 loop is CASSLLRSTEAFF. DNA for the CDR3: TGTGCCAGCAGCTTGTTAAGGAGCACTGAAGCTTTCTTT.

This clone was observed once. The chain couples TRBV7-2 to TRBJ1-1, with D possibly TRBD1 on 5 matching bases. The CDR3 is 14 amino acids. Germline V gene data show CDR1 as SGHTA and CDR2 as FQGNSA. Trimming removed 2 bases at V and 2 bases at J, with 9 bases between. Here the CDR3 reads CASSLFDRNTEAFF. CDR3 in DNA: TGTGCCAGCAGCTTATTTGACAGAAACACTGAAGCTTTCTTT.

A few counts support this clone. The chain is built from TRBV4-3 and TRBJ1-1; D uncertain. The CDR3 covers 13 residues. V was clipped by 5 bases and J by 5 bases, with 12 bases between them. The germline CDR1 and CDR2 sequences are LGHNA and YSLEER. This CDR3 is CASSFGRGTEAFF. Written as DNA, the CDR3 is TGCGCCAGCAGCTTCGGTCGGGGAACTGAAGCTTTCTTT.

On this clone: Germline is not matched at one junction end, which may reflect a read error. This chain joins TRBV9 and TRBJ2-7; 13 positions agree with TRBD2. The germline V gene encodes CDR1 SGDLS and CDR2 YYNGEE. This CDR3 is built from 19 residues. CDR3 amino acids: CASSLSMTSGRRSSDEQYF. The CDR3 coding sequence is TGTGCCAGCAGTCTCTCCATGACTAGCGGGAGGCGCAGCTCCGACGAGCAGTACTTC.